The 25 T cell receptor beta chains reported below all come from one sample, sequenced in a study of response to subunit inactivated influenza vaccine. TCRdb processed the RT-PCR reads anew with MiXCR; each CDR3 protein has one entry. The data contain 200,000 to 300,000 distinct CDR3 sequences, 12% of them singletons. The sample in question was non-naive T cells sorted from PBMCs, obtained roughly 2 weeks before vaccination. The receptors originated from a man in his fifties who received an inactivated influenza vaccine.

This clonotype has more than one count but fewer than ten. CDR3 region: CASSLWDFSRNEQFF. As DNA, the CDR3 is TGCGCCAGCAGCTTGTGGGACTTCTCACGAAATGAGCAGTTCTTC. This rearrangement joins TRBV5-1 to TRBJ2-1; the D gene is possibly TRBD2 (6 bases). Germline V CDR1 and CDR2: SGHRS, YFSETQ. V shed 1 base and J shed 7 bases, with 15 bases lying between them. The CDR3 sequence is 15 residues long.

This clonotype was found many times. The J gene is TRBJ2-7, the V gene TRBV5-1, with 8 nucleotides matching TRBD2. Germline V gene data show CDR1 as SGHRS and CDR2 as YFSETQ. The CDR3 totals 14 residues. V shed 3 bases, J shed 5 bases, and the junction held 7 bases outside the gene matches. CDR3 nucleotide sequence: TGCGCCAGCAGCTCCGGGACTAGGGGCCACGAGCAGTACTTC. It is translated as CASSSGTRGHEQYF.

This clonotype occurred many times. The chain employs TRBV28 and TRBJ1-6, with D possibly TRBD1 on 6 matching bases. CDR3 length equals 16 residues. Germline V lookup: CDR1 MDHEN, CDR2 SYDVKM. Trimming left V 7 bases short and J 7 bases short, with 20 bases between. The CDR3 region is CASTPEGGLVNSPLHF. CDR3 DNA: TGTGCCAGCACGCCCGAGGGGGGTTTGGTGAATTCACCCCTCCACTTT.

This clonotype came up many times. The chain is built from TRBV7-2 and TRBJ2-4; D is undetermined. CDR3 size: 13 residues. Germline CDR1 reads SGHTA; CDR2 reads FQGNSA. Trimming took off 4 bases at V and 5 bases at J, with 9 bases between the two ends. In DNA, the CDR3 is TGTGCCAGCAGCTCTCCTGCTCAAAACATTCAGTACTTC. It is translated as CASSSPAQNIQYF.

The CDR3 loop is CASTLGGHQETQYF. The CDR3 DNA sequence: TGTGCCAGCACCCTCGGGGGCCATCAAGAGACCCAGTACTTC. The rearrangement links TRBV12-3 or TRBV12-4 to TRBJ2-5, with D possibly being TRBD1 or TRBD2 (6 bases each). The length of the CDR3 is 14 residues. Trimming took off 7 bases at V and 2 bases at J, with 14 bases between the two ends.

This clonotype was seen repeatedly, ten times or more. The chain combines TRBV12-3 or TRBV12-4 with TRBJ2-3; D may be TRBD2 (6 bases). The CDR3 runs 12 residues. V was pared by 6 bases and J by 4 bases, with 8 bases between. The CDR3 reads CASRGTSDTQYF. The CDR3 DNA sequence: TGTGCCAGCAGGGGGACTTCAGATACGCAGTATTTT.

The chain combines TRBV27 with TRBJ1-5, with D uncertain. V dropped 2 bases and J dropped 7 bases, with 12 bases sitting between them. CDR3 length: 14 amino acids. Germline lookup yields CDR1 MNHEY and CDR2 SMNVEV (reference sequence). The CDR3 nucleotides read TGTGCCAGCAGTTTAAAAGGGTCGGGACAGCCCCAGCATTTT. It yields the protein CASSLKGSGQPQHF.

The chain couples TRBV4-3 to TRBJ1-2, with D possibly TRBD1 on 5 matching bases. The CDR3 consists of 16 residues. CDR1 and CDR2 from the germline V gene are LGHNA and YSLEER. V was cut by 3 bases and J by 0 bases, with 14 bases left in between. The CDR3 region has the DNA TGCGCCAGCAGCCAGGATCCGGGACGGGCTAACTATGGCTACACCTTC. It yields the protein CASSQDPGRANYGYTF.

Ten or more counts support this clonotype. This sequence joins TRBV25-1 and TRBJ1-4; no reliable D call. The CDR3 has 11 amino acids. Germline CDR1 MGHDK, CDR2 SYGVNS. With 8 bases removed from V and 8 bases from J, the gap between germline ends came to 9 bases. The CDR3 DNA sequence: TGTGCCAGCCGGTTGGGGGAAAAACTGTTTTTT. As protein: CASRLGEKLFF.

The chain is built from TRBV10-3 and TRBJ2-5; TRBD1 matches 10 bases. The CDR3 is 14 residues long. From germline, CDR1 is ENHRY and CDR2 SYGVKD. V trimming: 6 bases; J trimming: 3 bases; junction bases outside the gene matches: 4. DNA of the CDR3: TGTGCCATCAGAGGGACAGGGGATGAAGAGACCCAGTACTTC. This codes for CAIRGTGDEETQYF.

This rearrangement joins TRBV3-1 to TRBJ2-1; D tentatively reads TRBD1 or TRBD2 (5 bases each). Germline assignment: CDR1 LGHDT and CDR2 YNNKEL (reference sequence). The CDR3 has 14 amino acids. Trimming pared 3 bases from V and 7 bases from J, leaving 13 bases between. The CDR3 DNA sequence: TGTGCCAGCAGCCATACGGGACCAGGAAATGAGCAGTTCTTC. This sequence encodes CASSHTGPGNEQFF.

V is TRBV27 and J is TRBJ2-3; tentative D call: TRBD1 (5 bases). V was shortened by 7 bases and J by 6 bases, with 17 bases between the two germline ends. CDR3 size: 14 residues. Germline CDR1 MNHEY, CDR2 SMNVEV (reference sequence). This CDR3 reads CASTSQGGPDTQYF. In nucleotides, the CDR3 is TGTGCCAGCACCTCCCAGGGCGGTCCGGATACGCAGTATTTT.

V usage is TRBV27 and J usage is TRBJ2-3; weak D call: TRBD2 (6 bases). Trimming removed 8 bases at V and 3 bases at J, with 15 bases between. CDR1 is MNHEY and CDR2 is SMNVEV in the germline V gene (reference sequence). This CDR3 spans 14 amino acids. CDR3 in DNA: TGTGCCAGCCGCGCTTGGGGGGATACAGATACGCAGTATTTT. It is translated as CASRAWGDTDTQYF.

The chain combines TRBV7-2 with TRBJ1-2, with no clear D. CDR1 SGHTA and CDR2 FQGNSA come from the germline V gene. The CDR3 sequence is 14 residues long. Trimming cost V 0 bases and J 8 bases, with 13 bases left between them. The CDR3 bases are TGTGCCAGCAGCTTAGCCCGAACCGCTACCGGCTACACCTTC. The encoded protein is CASSLARTATGYTF.

This clonotype was recorded a few times. V gene TRBV2 combines with J gene TRBJ2-3; tentatively, D is TRBD1 (6 bases). This CDR3 has 14 residues. V lost 6 bases and J 7 bases, leaving 17 bases between the germline ends. Per germline, CDR1 SNHLY and CDR2 FYNNEI. The CDR3 is CASRYDRPPNTQYF. The DNA of the CDR3 is TGTGCCAGCAGATACGACAGGCCCCCCAATACGCAGTATTTT. The whole variable domain, filled in from reference TRBV2 and TRBJ2-3, reads EPEVTQTPSHQVTQMGQEVILRCVPISNHLYFYWYRQILGQKVEFLVSFYNNEISEKSEIFDDQFSVERPDGSNFTLKIRSTKLEDSAMYFCASRYDRPPNTQYFGPGTRLTVL.

This clonotype has more than one count but fewer than ten. J is TRBJ1-2 and V is TRBV24-1; D unresolved. V lost 4 bases, J lost 2 bases, and 10 bases lay in between. The germline V gene has CDR1 KGHDR and CDR2 SFDVKD. This CDR3 spans 14 amino acids. CDR3 sequence reads: CATSEGQLNYGYTF. In DNA, the CDR3 is TGTGCCACCAGTGAAGGGCAGCTAAACTATGGCTACACCTTC.

The J gene is TRBJ2-2, the V gene TRBV5-1; D tentatively reads TRBD1 or TRBD2 (5 bases each). There are 15 residues in the CDR3. Per germline, CDR1 SGHRS and CDR2 YFSETQ. V was pared by 4 bases and J by 6 bases, with 16 bases between. CDR3 sequence (DNA): TGCGCCAGCAGCCTGGGGACCTGGGGGTCCGGGGAGCTGTTTTTT. Translated: CASSLGTWGSGELFF.

This clonotype was seen more than once but under ten times. The rearrangement uses TRBV27 and TRBJ2-1; 15 bases are shared with TRBD2. V shed 2 bases, J shed 15 bases, and the junction held 5 bases outside the gene matches. Germline CDR1 MNHEY, CDR2 SMNVEV (reference sequence). This CDR3 spans 14 amino acids. This CDR3 reads CASSLRTSGRGVFF. The CDR3, as DNA: TGTGCCAGCAGTTTAAGGACTAGCGGGAGGGGCGTGTTCTTC.

By sample share, this clonotype is medium-sized (0.01 to 0.1%). The chain has TRBV7-2 and TRBJ2-7, with D tentatively TRBD2 (6 bases). There are 13 residues in the CDR3. Germline assignment: CDR1 SGHTA and CDR2 FQGNSA. V was pared by 10 bases and J by 3 bases, with 16 bases between. The CDR3 here is CATRGGARYEQYF. CDR3 DNA sequence: TGTGCCACAAGGGGCGGGGCCCGCTACGAGCAGTACTTC.

The J gene is TRBJ2-5, the V gene TRBV6-2 or TRBV6-3, with D unclear. The V end lost 2 bases, the J end lost 1 base, and 2 bases lay between the germline ends. Germline values: CDR1 MNHEY, CDR2 SVGEGT. The CDR3 loop spans 12 amino acids. The CDR3 loop is CASSYIQETQYF. For the CDR3, the DNA is TGTGCCAGCAGTTACATCCAAGAGACCCAGTACTTC.

The rearrangement links TRBV29-1 to TRBJ2-7, with 8 bases fitting TRBD1. V lost 2 bases, J lost 5 bases, and 8 bases stayed unmatched. This CDR3 is 14 amino acids long. CDR1 and CDR2 from the germline V gene are SQVTM and ANQGSEA. CDR3 sequence: CSVETGGLVDEQYF. CDR3 nucleotides: TGCAGCGTTGAAACAGGGGGGTTGGTTGACGAGCAGTACTTC.

This chain links TRBV23-1 with TRBJ1-1, with D unclear. TRBV23-1 is designated an ORF whose function remains uncertain. This CDR3 spans 19 amino acids. V was shortened by 0 bases and J by 5 bases, with 25 bases between the two germline ends. The CDR3 loop is CASSQSKAPPGGCRTEAFF. CDR3 DNA sequence: TGCGCCAGCAGTCAATCGAAGGCCCCCCCAGGAGGATGCCGGACTGAAGCTTTCTTT.

This clonotype turned up a few times. V usage is TRBV28 and J usage is TRBJ1-2; a weak D match, TRBD1 (5 bases). Germline V gene sequence: CDR1 MDHEN, CDR2 SYDVKM. Trimming removed 3 bases from V and 2 bases from J, with 10 bases in between. The CDR3 runs to 14 residues. In nucleotides, the CDR3 is TGTGCCAGCAGTTTCCCGGGGGAGAACTATGGCTACACCTTC. As protein: CASSFPGENYGYTF.

This sequence joins TRBV4-2 and TRBJ1-6; D is uncertain. V was clipped by 1 base and J by 8 bases, with 12 bases between them. This CDR3 has 15 residues. From germline, CDR1 is LGHNA and CDR2 YNFKEQ. CDR3 region: CASSQVVLRDSPLHF. CDR3 nucleotide sequence: TGTGCCAGCAGCCAAGTAGTGCTCCGGGATTCACCCCTCCACTTT.

This clonotype was detected only a few times. The chain recombines TRBV28 with TRBJ2-3; D unclear. This CDR3 contains 11 residues. Per germline, CDR1 MDHEN and CDR2 SYDVKM. Trimming removed 5 bases from V and 4 bases from J, with 4 bases in between. CDR3 DNA: TGTGCCAGCAGTCGATCAGATACGCAGTATTTT. It yields the protein CASSRSDTQYF. Using reference TRBV28 and TRBJ2-3 for the parts outside the CDR3, the full variable domain is DVKVTQSSRYLVKRTGEKVFLECVQDMDHENMFWYRQDPGLGLRLIYFSYDVKMKEKGDIPEGYSVSREKKERFSLILESASTNQTSMYLCASSRSDTQYFGPGTRLTVL.